This T cell receptor (beta chain) comes out of a study of tumor-infiltrating lymphocytes in primary liver carcinoma. Synthesis of TCR beta cDNA was carried out from around 540 ng total RNA with a constant-region primer. Three nested multiplex PCR rounds, a slightly modified ARM-PCR, produced the libraries for TCR beta. For 10 cycles apiece, the opening two PCR rounds ran with TRBV1-TRBV30 forward primers and a C-beta reverse primer. One entry per CDR3 protein, called by TCRdb with MiXCR from the multiplex PCR reads. The table has fewer than 110,000 distinct CDR3 sequences, approximately 70% seen once. It was from roughly 20-30 mg of unsorted bulk tissue that RNA and DNA were co-extracted. The CDR3 spans 15 residues. A note on this clonotype: The junction and the germline gene differ at one end; a read error may be behind it.

Sequencing was carried out using liver tumor tissue from sampling region 2. Sample subset: tumor region T2, inferior pole. The sequence was collected from a woman aged 55-69 years with primary liver carcinoma and hepatitis B virus infection. The chain couples TRBV12-3 or TRBV12-4 to TRBJ2-6, with D maybe TRBD1 (5 bases). CDR3 bases: TGTGCCAGCAGTTTGCGCAGGGCAGTGGCCAACGTCCTGACGTTC. It is translated as CASSLRRAVANVLTF.